This T cell receptor beta chain was found in a study of T cells in Graves' hyperthyroidism and ophthalmopathy. This clonotype came up many times. From RNA transcripts, TCR beta CDR3 regions were amplified. The primer set for the first-round RT-PCR of the TCR CDR3 was HTBI. Via MiXCR, TCRdb re-called the multiplex PCR reads, giving one row per CDR3 protein. The table includes approximately 370,000 distinct CDR3 sequences, more than 13% detected once. This CDR3 is built from 14 residues. Germline V gene lookup returns CDR1 DFQATT and CDR2 SNEGSKA (reference sequence). Trimming cost V 3 bases and J 3 bases, with 15 bases left between them.

Specimen: blood. The origin of this receptor is a woman aged 25 to 39 with Graves' hyperthyroidism. The V gene is TRBV20-1, the J gene TRBJ2-7, with D possibly called TRBD1 or TRBD2 (6 bases each). CDR3 amino acids: CSARSGDSYYEQYF. The CDR3 DNA reads as TGCAGTGCTAGGTCAGGGGACTCTTACTACGAGCAGTACTTC.